Below, 15 T cell receptor beta chains from the same sample are listed, as sequenced in a study. TCRdb passed the 5' RACE reads through MiXCR, listing each CDR3 protein once. Found here are around 33,000 distinct CDR3 sequences, around 22% of them singletons; the top ten hold roughly 4.5%. What was sequenced was memory CD4+ T cells sorted from blood. Described subset: memory CD4+ T cells, CD4+CD45RO+CD25-. All receptors come from a female donor with breast cancer.

This clonotype has a handful of counts. This chain uses TRBV30 with TRBJ2-1; D is unresolved. V was cut by 8 bases and J by 7 bases, with 12 bases left in between. The CDR3 is 11 residues long. From germline, CDR1 is GTSNPN and CDR2 SVGIG (reference sequence). CDR3 amino acids: CALLWGNEQFF. The CDR3 DNA is TGTGCCCTGCTATGGGGTAATGAGCAGTTCTTC.

This clonotype has more than one count but fewer than ten. The chain has TRBV6-5 and TRBJ2-7; unclear D gene. Germline CDR1 reads MNHEY; CDR2 reads SVGAGI. This CDR3 is 12 amino acids long. Between the trimmed V and J ends, which lost 4 bases and 6 bases, there was a span of 10 bases. CDR3 sequence: CASSSPLAEQYF. The CDR3 coding sequence is TGTGCCAGCAGTTCCCCTTTGGCCGAGCAGTACTTC.

This clonotype came up a few times. One end of the junction does not line up with germline, which may come from a read error. The chain links TRBV6-5 to TRBJ2-7; D call uncertain. In germline, CDR1 is MNHEY, CDR2 SVGAGI. This CDR3 comprises 15 residues. In DNA, the CDR3 is TGTGCCAGCAGATACTATGGTTTAACTACCTACGAGCAGTACTTC. Translation gives CASRYYGLTTYEQYF.

The sample holds many counts of this clonotype. This chain uses TRBV20-1 with TRBJ2-7, with D perhaps matching TRBD1 (6 bases). Per germline, CDR1 DFQATT and CDR2 SNEGSKA (reference sequence). There are 14 residues in the CDR3. V gave up 5 bases and J gave up 7 bases, with 21 bases separating them. CDR3 sequence reads: CSASRQVQLREQYF. The CDR3 nucleotides are TGCAGTGCTTCCCGACAGGTCCAACTTAGGGAGCAGTACTTC.

This clonotype has ten or more counts. The chain combines TRBV9 with TRBJ2-5; D ambiguous. The CDR3 totals 14 residues. Germline V gene lookup returns CDR1 SGDLS and CDR2 YYNGEE. Trimming cost V 4 bases and J 5 bases, with 15 bases left between them. The CDR3 reads CASSLQVVGETQYF. In DNA, the CDR3 is TGTGCCAGCAGCCTTCAGGTCGTCGGGGAGACCCAGTACTTC.

This clonotype was detected ten times or more. The rearrangement joins TRBV18 to TRBJ1-2; a possible D gene is TRBD1 (5 bases). This CDR3 spans 15 amino acids. The V end was cut by 2 bases, the J end by 2 bases, with 12 bases between. The germline V gene has CDR1 KGHSH and CDR2 LQKENI. CDR3 protein: CASSPGGRRNYGYTF. The CDR3 DNA reads as TGTGCCAGCTCACCAGGGGGTCGACGGAACTATGGCTACACCTTC.

Details on this clonotype: A much larger clone is a single base away; this may be a read error. This chain uses TRBV4-1 with TRBJ1-2; no clear D. Deletions cut 4 bases from V and 4 bases from J, with 16 bases between. Germline values: CDR1 MGHRA, CDR2 YSYEKL. CDR3 length: 15 residues. This CDR3 reads CASSPTLGSGYGYTF. DNA for the CDR3: TGCGCCAGCAGCCCCACCTTGGGGTCGGGCTATGGCTACACCTTC.

The chain combines TRBV3-1 with TRBJ2-5; D is unresolved. The length of the CDR3 is 12 residues. Germline-derived CDR1 and CDR2 are LGHDT and YNNKEL (reference sequence). V was pared by 4 bases and J by 1 base, with 4 bases between. In DNA form, the CDR3 reads TGTGCCAGCAGCCGGACCCAAGAGACCCAGTACTTC. This codes for CASSRTQETQYF.

This clonotype was seen repeatedly, ten times or more. The rearrangement joins TRBV4-3 to TRBJ2-5, with TRBD2 as a possible D gene (7 bases). Between the trimmed V and J ends, which lost 0 bases and 5 bases, there was a span of 13 bases. Germline-derived CDR1 and CDR2 are LGHNA and YSLEER. This CDR3 is 15 amino acids long. Written as DNA, the CDR3 is TGCGCCAGCAGCCAAGATCGGGGGGCTTATGAGACCCAGTACTTC. It specifies CASSQDRGAYETQYF.

This clonotype showed up just a few times. V gene TRBV27 combines with J gene TRBJ1-5; D unresolved. Looked up from germline, CDR1 is MNHEY and CDR2 is SMNVEV (reference sequence). Trimming removed 1 base from V and 5 bases from J, with 12 bases in between. This CDR3 spans 15 amino acids. CDR3 nucleotides: TGTGCCAGCAGTTTATATTCGGGGAGTCATCAGCCCCAGCATTTT. Its translation is CASSLYSGSHQPQHF.

This clonotype has a handful of counts. V usage is TRBV5-6 and J usage is TRBJ2-3; 7 bases agree with TRBD2. This CDR3 is 16 amino acids long. V shed 0 bases and J 2 bases; nucleotides not matched to a gene: 6. CDR1 and CDR2 (germline): SGHDT, YYEEEE. This CDR3 is CASSLGGLAATDTQYF. CDR3 in DNA: TGTGCCAGCAGCTTGGGCGGGCTAGCGGCCACAGATACGCAGTATTTT.

This rearrangement joins TRBV7-9 to TRBJ2-2; 8 positions agree with TRBD1. Germline V gives CDR1 SEHNR, CDR2 FQNEAQ (reference sequence). Trimming took 5 bases from V and 4 from J; bases not matched to a gene: 6. CDR3 length: 15 residues. For the CDR3, the DNA is TGTGCCAGCAGCCCCAGGGGGCAGGGCACCGGGGAGCTGTTTTTT. Its translation is CASSPRGQGTGELFF. Full variable domain (missing parts from reference TRBV7-9 and TRBJ2-2): DTGVSQNPRHKITKRGQNVTFRCDPISEHNRLYWYRQTLGQGPEFLTYFQNEAQLEKSRLLSDRFSAERPKGSFSTLEIQRTEQGDSAMYLCASSPRGQGTGELFFGEGSRLTVL.

This clonotype came up a few times. The chain employs TRBV7-6 and TRBJ2-7, with 11 bases lining up with TRBD1. Germline V CDR1 and CDR2: SGHVS, FNYEAQ. The CDR3 spans 18 residues. J was trimmed by 4 bases and V by 0 bases; bases with no gene match: 11. CDR3 sequence reads: CASSLAWTFGQGAYEQYF. CDR3 nucleotides: TGTGCCAGCAGCTTAGCTTGGACGTTTGGACAGGGGGCTTACGAGCAGTACTTC.

This clonotype was counted ten times or more. V is TRBV4-1 and J is TRBJ2-7; D call uncertain. Germline V gene sequence: CDR1 MGHRA, CDR2 YSYEKL. The V end was cut by 0 bases, the J end by 3 bases, with 6 bases between. The CDR3 extends over 13 amino acids. The CDR3 spells CASSQETDYEQYF. As DNA, the CDR3 is TGCGCCAGCAGCCAAGAAACAGACTACGAGCAGTACTTC.

This clonotype was detected a few times. This chain links TRBV29-1 with TRBJ2-5; 9 positions match TRBD2. Losses at the gene ends were 2 bases for V and 1 base for J; bases not matched to a gene: 5. CDR1 and CDR2 from the germline V gene are SQVTM and ANQGSEA. The CDR3 contains 15 residues. For the CDR3, the DNA is TGCAGCGTTGAACTGCTAGCGGGAACCCAAGAGACCCAGTACTTC. Protein: CSVELLAGTQETQYF.